A single T cell receptor (beta chain) is shown here with its context. Its antigen is currently unknown. TCRdb reprocessed the 5' RACE reads and stores each CDR3 protein as one record, lacking DNA. The sample has 200,000 to 300,000 distinct CDR3 sequences. The sample belongs to a study of T cells expressing NK-cell markers. Whole-study results and caveats: Whether the expanded NKG2C+ T cell clones recognized HCMV remained unclear. Also leading the CD3+CD56-NKG2C+ fraction in a handful of donors were these clonotypes.

The CDR3 is made up of 14 amino acids. The sample consisted of blood T cells: a sorted CD56 or NKG2C T cell subset, CD4+ or CD8+ T cells, or bulk PBMC T cells (not recorded which). The gene calls are TRBV12-3 or TRBV12-4 and TRBJ2-5; the D gene TCRdb calls, TRBD2, cannot be checked with no DNA. The sequence came from a young man in good health. The CDR3 protein is CASSPRTTLETQYF.